The sequence of this TCR beta chain was determined in a study of T cell repertoires in urothelial bladder cancer. About the study: Of roughly 12 resected lesions, a few were cT2 or greater.

Assay used: immunoSEQ multiplex PCR; TCRdb lists only in-frame clones, some missing. Among around 11,000 clones listed, 68% were seen once. On this clone itself: Its antigen is not identified.

General study points: One T-cell clone reached up to roughly 15% of carcinoma infiltrating lymphocytes. Carcinoma specimens had fewer T cells than benign specimens. Median infiltrating lymphocyte percentage was more than 1.5% in carcinoma specimens.

This sequence originates from a human donor with a benign inflammatory bladder lesion. Sequences were obtained from tumor-infiltrating cells from bladder cancer.

Here the CDR3 DNA reads TGTGCCAGCACAAGCGTAAACCAGAACAATGAGCAGTTCTTC. It codes for CASTSVNQNNEQFF. The V gene is TRBV27, the J gene TRBJ2-1; D gene unclear. Germline CDR1 reads MNHEY; CDR2 reads SMNVEV (reference sequence). This CDR3 is built from 14 residues. Trimming shortened V by 7 bases and J by 5 bases, and 15 bases separated the two germline ends.